Below are 28 T cell receptor beta chains sequenced from a single sample in a study of T cell responses to AZD1222 COVID-19 vaccine. Profiled with immunoSEQ multiplex PCR; TCRdb holds only in-frame clones, not every one. The sample includes approximately 150,000 clones, 88% of them seen just once. Here the sequenced sample was peripheral blood, taken on day 0 of AZD1222 vaccination. These receptors were taken from an adult in good health.

CDR3 DNA: TGTGCCAGCAGCTTGATCAGGGAGCAGTTCTTC. Residues: CASSLIREQFF. The rearrangement uses TRBV5-8 and TRBJ2-1; D unclear. Germline-derived CDR1 and CDR2 are SGHTS and YDEGEE. The ends were cut back, 1 base at V and 10 bases at J, with 6 bases in the middle. The CDR3 extends over 11 amino acids.

This chain joins TRBV19 and TRBJ1-4; the D is unclear. Germline V gives CDR1 LNHDA, CDR2 SQIVND (reference sequence). The length of the CDR3 is 16 residues. V gave up 7 bases and J gave up 0 bases, with 15 bases separating them. The CDR3 nucleotides are TGTGCCAGTAAGCGAGGGCGAAGGGCAACTAATGAAAAACTGTTTTTT. It specifies CASKRGRRATNEKLFF.

This chain joins TRBV11-3 and TRBJ2-1, with D perhaps matching TRBD2 (6 bases). The CDR3 sequence is 12 residues long. CDR1 is SGHNT and CDR2 is YENEEA in the germline V gene. Trimming pared 5 bases from V and 7 bases from J, leaving 9 bases between. The CDR3 loop is CASSQAGNEQFF. CDR3 nucleotides: TGTGCCAGCAGCCAGGCGGGGAATGAGCAGTTCTTC.

This chain links TRBV11-3 with TRBJ2-3; D perhaps matches TRBD1 (5 bases). The V gene lost 4 bases and the J gene lost 5 bases, with 10 bases spanning the gap. The CDR3 totals 13 residues. Germline V CDR1 and CDR2: SGHNT, YENEEA. CDR3 amino acids: CASSWDTGDTQYF. The CDR3 bases are TGTGCCAGCAGCTGGGATACAGGAGATACGCAGTATTTT. Supplemented by reference TRBV11-3 and TRBJ2-3, the full variable domain reads EAGVVQSPRYKIIEKKQPVAFWCNPISGHNTLYWYLQNLGQGPELLIRYENEEAVDDSQLPKDRFSAERLKGVDSTLKIQPAELGDSAVYLCASSWDTGDTQYFGPGTRLTVL.

This clone has a handful of counts. The chain has TRBV15 and TRBJ2-5; D uncertain. Germline CDR1 is LNHNV and CDR2 is YYDKDF (reference sequence). This CDR3 comprises 14 residues. Trimming left V 6 bases short and J 0 bases short, with 11 bases between. CDR3 protein: CATSRKSYQETQYF. In DNA, the CDR3 is TGTGCCACCAGTAGAAAATCGTACCAAGAGACCCAGTACTTC.

The chain joins TRBV5-1 to TRBJ2-7; tentative D call: TRBD1 (7 bases). CDR3 length equals 15 residues. V lost 4 bases, J lost 3 bases, and 17 bases lay in between. Germline V gives CDR1 SGHRS, CDR2 YFSETQ. CDR3 sequence reads: CASSGGGRINYEQYF. The CDR3 bases are TGCGCCAGCAGCGGAGGGGGCAGGATCAACTACGAGCAGTACTTC. The whole variable domain, filled in from reference TRBV5-1 and TRBJ2-7, reads KAGVTQTPRYLIKTRGQQVTLSCSPISGHRSVSWYQQTPGQGLQFLFEYFSETQRNKGNFPGRFSGRQFSNSRSEMNVSTLELGDSALYLCASSGGGRINYEQYFGPGTRLTVT.

The rearrangement uses TRBV5-1 and TRBJ2-1, with 9 bases that match TRBD1. CDR3 length: 15 amino acids. Germline V gene sequence: CDR1 SGHRS, CDR2 YFSETQ. Trimming at V came to 5 bases and at J to 7 bases, leaving 10 bases not matched to a gene. CDR3 DNA sequence: TGCGCCAGCAGTATAGACAGGGGGTCGCGGAATGAGCAGTTCTTC. As protein: CASSIDRGSRNEQFF.

The V and J genes are TRBV7-9 and TRBJ1-3; D unclear. Germline loops: CDR1 SEHNR, CDR2 FQNEAQ (reference sequence). The CDR3 totals 14 residues. With 2 bases removed from V and 4 bases from J, the gap between germline ends came to 9 bases. CDR3 nucleotides: TGTGCCAGCAGCTTATATGATGCCGGAAACACCATATATTTT. Amino acid sequence: CASSLYDAGNTIYF.

A few counts support this clone. The gene calls are TRBV25-1 and TRBJ2-2; a possible D gene is TRBD2 (6 bases). This CDR3 spans 13 amino acids. Deletions cut 7 bases from V and 6 bases from J, with 12 bases between. Germline CDR1 is MGHDK and CDR2 is SYGVNS. The DNA for the CDR3 is TGTGCCAGCACAGGTGTAGCGGCCGGGGAGCTGTTTTTT. It translates to CASTGVAAGELFF.

The CDR3 sequence: CASSLIKGRNEKLFF. The CDR3 DNA reads TGTGCCAGCAGCTTAATAAAGGGCCGGAATGAAAAACTGTTTTTT. This chain joins TRBV7-9 and TRBJ1-4; D uncertain. The V gene's germline CDR1 is SEHNR and CDR2 FQNEAQ (reference sequence). V shed 2 bases and J shed 5 bases, with 12 bases lying between them. The CDR3 covers 15 residues.

The genes are TRBV7-3 and TRBJ1-6; no clear D. The CDR3 totals 15 residues. Trimming stripped 1 base from V and 7 bases from J, with 11 bases between. Germline-derived CDR1 and CDR2 are SGHTA and FQGTGA. The CDR3 region has the DNA TGTGCCAGCAGCTTAATGGGGTCGCCGAATTCACCCCTCCACTTT. It encodes CASSLMGSPNSPLHF.

This chain joins TRBV28 and TRBJ1-4; no clear D. V lost 7 bases, J lost 5 bases, and 14 bases lay in between. This CDR3 is 14 amino acids long. Germline V gene sequence: CDR1 MDHEN, CDR2 SYDVKM. CDR3 nucleotide sequence: TGTGCCAGCATTCTGACGGGAACAAATGAAAAACTGTTTTTT. This codes for CASILTGTNEKLFF. Full variable domain (missing parts from reference TRBV28 and TRBJ1-4): DVKVTQSSRYLVKRTGEKVFLECVQDMDHENMFWYRQDPGLGLRLIYFSYDVKMKEKGDIPEGYSVSREKKERFSLILESASTNQTSMYLCASILTGTNEKLFFGSGTQLSVL.

CDR3 sequence: CASSLTAGGQRGTDTQYF. For the CDR3, the DNA is TGTGCCAGCAGTTTAACGGCCGGGGGACAGAGGGGCACAGATACGCAGTATTTT. The V and J genes are TRBV27 and TRBJ2-3; D is possibly TRBD1 (7 bases). CDR3 length: 18 residues. Germline assignment: CDR1 MNHEY and CDR2 SMNVEV (reference sequence). V lost 2 bases to trimming and J lost 1 base, with 19 bases between them.

The chain combines TRBV4-1 with TRBJ1-2, with D perhaps matching TRBD1 (6 bases). Per the germline V gene, CDR1 is MGHRA and CDR2 is YSYEKL. This CDR3 contains 15 residues. V dropped 2 bases and J dropped 4 bases, with 14 bases sitting between them. CDR3 DNA: TGCGCCAGCAGCCAACCAACGACAGGATCCTATGGCTACACCTTC. Translating gives CASSQPTTGSYGYTF.

The rearrangement uses TRBV5-4 and TRBJ1-2, with TRBD1 matching 10 bases. The CDR3 loop spans 16 amino acids. From germline, CDR1 is SGHNT and CDR2 YYREEE (reference sequence). V lost 4 bases, J lost 4 bases, and 10 bases stayed unmatched. CDR3 amino acids: CASSEAGTGVFYGYTF. The CDR3 DNA is TGTGCCAGCAGCGAAGCCGGGACAGGGGTTTTCTATGGCTACACCTTC.

This clone appeared a few times. This rearrangement joins TRBV27 to TRBJ1-5, with TRBD1 matching over 7 bases. The CDR3 loop spans 16 amino acids. Germline trimming cut 2 bases from V and 6 bases from J; bases unmatched to any gene: 10. The germline CDR1 and CDR2 sequences are MNHEY and SMNVEV (reference sequence). The CDR3 loop reads CASSLVGRGKGQPQHF. The CDR3 nucleotides read TGTGCCAGCAGTTTAGTGGGCAGGGGGAAGGGTCAGCCCCAGCATTTT.

This sequence joins TRBV9 and TRBJ2-4; TRBD1 matches at 7 bases. The CDR3 spans 15 residues. Germline values: CDR1 SGDLS, CDR2 YYNGEE. Trimming removed 3 bases from V and 7 bases from J; junction bases left unmatched: 10. CDR3 sequence: CASSERQGSSNIQYF. DNA of the CDR3: TGTGCCAGCAGCGAACGACAGGGTTCAAGCAACATTCAGTACTTC.

This clone was observed a single time. The V call is TRBV29-1, the J call TRBJ1-1; no definite D call. Germline loops: CDR1 SQVTM, CDR2 ANQGSEA. The CDR3 is 13 amino acids. Trimming shortened V by 6 bases and J by 1 base, and 12 bases separated the two germline ends. In DNA form, the CDR3 reads TGCAGCGTCTCACCGGGTCCGAACACTGAAGCTTTCTTT. Translated: CSVSPGPNTEAFF.

This clone came up once. This chain joins TRBV3-1 (or the pseudogene TRBV3-2) and TRBJ2-3; 7 bases match TRBD2. The V gene's germline CDR1 is LGHDT and CDR2 YNNKEL (reference sequence). With 1 base clipped from V and 2 bases from J, the junction kept 3 bases outside the gene matches. The CDR3 totals 15 residues. CDR3 sequence (DNA): TGTGCCAGCAGCCAAGCGGGAGGATACACAGATACGCAGTATTTT. This codes for CASSQAGGYTDTQYF.

The chain recombines TRBV27 with TRBJ1-2; D is ambiguous. The CDR3 is made up of 14 amino acids. CDR1 is MNHEY and CDR2 is SMNVEV in the germline V gene (reference sequence). V was trimmed by 4 bases and J by 5 bases, leaving 14 bases between them. In nucleotides, the CDR3 is TGTGCCAGCAGTTCGACCCGGATTGGGTATGGCTACACCTTC. Its translation is CASSSTRIGYGYTF.

The rearrangement links TRBV19 to TRBJ2-1, with 7 bases identical to TRBD1. The CDR3 is made up of 17 amino acids. Germline V gene lookup returns CDR1 LNHDA and CDR2 SQIVND (reference sequence). V was clipped by 3 bases and J by 8 bases; unmatched bases: 16. The CDR3 is CASSISLRGRGYHEQFF. The CDR3, as DNA: TGTGCCAGTAGTATTTCGCTCCGCGGCAGGGGGTACCATGAGCAGTTCTTC.

The CDR3 nucleotides are TGTGCCAGCAGTGTGGAAAGGGTGAGAAAATCTGGAAACACCATATATTTT. This gives the protein CASSVERVRKSGNTIYF. The chain is built from TRBV2 and TRBJ1-3; no reliable D call. V dropped 4 bases and J dropped 1 base, with 17 bases sitting between them. Germline V lookup: CDR1 SNHLY, CDR2 FYNNEI. The CDR3 spans 17 residues.

This clone appeared once. This chain uses TRBV2 with TRBJ2-1; 14 bases line up with TRBD2. Germline CDR1 and CDR2: SNHLY and FYNNEI. The CDR3 is 16 amino acids. J lost 6 bases, V lost 3 bases, and 4 bases had no gene match. The CDR3 bases are TGTGCCAGCAGTGAGACTAGCGGGAGGGCCATCAATGAGCAGTTCTTC. It translates to CASSETSGRAINEQFF.

Concerning this clone itself: Relative to the germline gene, one junction end is altered; a read error may explain this. This CDR3 reads CQPGREKRINGYNEQFF. CDR3 DNA: TGCCAGCCAGGGCGGGAGAAGCGGATAAACGGCTACAATGAGCAGTTCTTC. The chain employs TRBV19 and TRBJ2-1, with 7 bases identical to TRBD2. The CDR3 contains 17 residues. CDR1 and CDR2 from the germline V gene are LNHDA and SQIVND (reference sequence).

CDR3 loop: CASSQDVTGANYGYTF. Written as DNA, the CDR3 is TGCGCCAGCAGCCAAGATGTGACCGGAGCTAACTATGGCTACACCTTC. This rearrangement joins TRBV4-3 to TRBJ1-2, with D unresolved. Deletions cut 0 bases from V and 0 bases from J, with 11 bases between. Looked up from germline, CDR1 is LGHNA and CDR2 is YSLEER. The CDR3 contains 16 residues.

Here the CDR3 DNA reads TGTGCCAGTAGTATGGATTTAGGAGGGCGGCTAGCGGGAGGGAGGAACATTCAGTACTTC. Residues: CASSMDLGGRLAGGRNIQYF. V is TRBV19 and J is TRBJ2-4; 12 bases line up with TRBD2. The germline gives CDR1 LNHDA, CDR2 SQIVND (reference sequence). The CDR3 is 20 amino acids. V lost 3 bases and J lost 7; bases outside the gene matches: 19.

The chain couples TRBV20-1 to TRBJ1-1; tentatively, D is TRBD1 (5 bases). Germline V gene data show CDR1 as DFQATT and CDR2 as SNEGSKA (reference sequence). The CDR3 runs 11 residues. V shed 5 bases and J shed 11 bases, with 15 bases lying between them. The CDR3 spells CSAPRGDGAFF. The CDR3 nucleotides are TGCAGTGCTCCCCGGGGGGACGGCGCTTTCTTT.

The rearrangement uses TRBV9 and TRBJ1-2; 10 bases align to TRBD1. The V gene end was trimmed by 4 bases and the J gene end by 4 bases; junction bases not matched to a gene: 4. The CDR3 runs to 14 residues. Per germline, CDR1 SGDLS and CDR2 YYNGEE. CDR3 loop: CASSPGTGVYGYTF. For the CDR3, the DNA is TGTGCCAGCAGCCCCGGGACAGGGGTCTATGGCTACACCTTC.